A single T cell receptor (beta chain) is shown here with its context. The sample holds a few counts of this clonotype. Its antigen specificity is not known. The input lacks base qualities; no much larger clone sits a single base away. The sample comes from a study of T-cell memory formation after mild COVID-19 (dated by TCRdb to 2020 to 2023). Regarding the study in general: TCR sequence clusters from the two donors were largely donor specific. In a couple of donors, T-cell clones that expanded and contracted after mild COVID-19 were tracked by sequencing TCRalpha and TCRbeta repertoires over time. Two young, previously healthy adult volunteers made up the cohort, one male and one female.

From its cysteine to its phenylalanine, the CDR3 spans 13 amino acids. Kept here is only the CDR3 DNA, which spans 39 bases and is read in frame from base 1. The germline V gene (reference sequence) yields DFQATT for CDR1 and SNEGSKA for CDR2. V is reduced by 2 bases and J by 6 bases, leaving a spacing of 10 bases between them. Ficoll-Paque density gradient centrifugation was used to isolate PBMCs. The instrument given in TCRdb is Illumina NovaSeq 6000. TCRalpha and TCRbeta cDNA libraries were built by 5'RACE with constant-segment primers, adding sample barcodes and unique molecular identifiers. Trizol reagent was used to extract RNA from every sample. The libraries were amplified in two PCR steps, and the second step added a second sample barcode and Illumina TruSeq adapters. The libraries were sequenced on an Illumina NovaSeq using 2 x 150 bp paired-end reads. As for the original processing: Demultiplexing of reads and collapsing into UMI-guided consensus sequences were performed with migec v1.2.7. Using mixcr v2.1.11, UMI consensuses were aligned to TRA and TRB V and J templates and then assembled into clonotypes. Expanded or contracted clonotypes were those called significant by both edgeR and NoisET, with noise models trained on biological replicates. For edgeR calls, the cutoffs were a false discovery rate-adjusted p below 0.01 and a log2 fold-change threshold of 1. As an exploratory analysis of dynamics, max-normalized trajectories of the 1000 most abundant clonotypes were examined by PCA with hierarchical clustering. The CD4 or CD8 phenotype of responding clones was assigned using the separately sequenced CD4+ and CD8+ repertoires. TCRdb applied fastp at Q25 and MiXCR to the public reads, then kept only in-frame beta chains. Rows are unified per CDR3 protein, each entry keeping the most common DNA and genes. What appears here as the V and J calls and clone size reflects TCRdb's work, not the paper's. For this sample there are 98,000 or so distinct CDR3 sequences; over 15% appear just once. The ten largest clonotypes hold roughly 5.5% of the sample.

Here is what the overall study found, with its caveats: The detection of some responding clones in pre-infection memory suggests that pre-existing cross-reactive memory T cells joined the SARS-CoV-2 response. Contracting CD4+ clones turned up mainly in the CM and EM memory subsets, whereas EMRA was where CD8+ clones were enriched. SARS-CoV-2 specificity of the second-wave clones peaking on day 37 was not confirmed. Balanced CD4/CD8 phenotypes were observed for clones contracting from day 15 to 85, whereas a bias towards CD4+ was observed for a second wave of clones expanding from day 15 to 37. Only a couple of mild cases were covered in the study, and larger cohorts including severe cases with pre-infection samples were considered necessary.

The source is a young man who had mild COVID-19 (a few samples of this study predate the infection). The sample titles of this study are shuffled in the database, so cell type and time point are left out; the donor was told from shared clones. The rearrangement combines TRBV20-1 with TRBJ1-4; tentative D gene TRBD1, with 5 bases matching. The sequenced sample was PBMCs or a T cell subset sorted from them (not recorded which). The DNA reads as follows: TGCAGTGCTAGACGAGGGGTGGATGAAAAACTGTTTTTT. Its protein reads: CSARRGVDEKLFF.